This is a list of T cell receptor beta chains from one sample in a study of blood T cell repertoires in COVID-19. Profiled with immunoSEQ multiplex PCR; TCRdb holds only in-frame clones, not every one. The repertoire holds about 53,000 clones, with 86% as singletons. The specimen sequenced was peripheral blood. The receptor source for this set is an elderly man with acute or convalescent COVID-19. CDR3s include the opening cysteine and the closing phenylalanine or tryptophan. A D gene is named only where the DNA matches it firmly. The size entry is marked missing in some rows and otherwise reads once, few, many or a size class.

j_call	v_call	clone_size	d_call	cdr3_aa	cdr3_nt
TRBJ1-5	TRBV16	few	NA	CASSFSGGYSNQPQHF	TGTGCCAGCAGCTTCTCGGGGGGATATAGCAATCAGCCCCAGCATTTT
TRBJ2-1	TRBV6-4	NA	TRBD2	CASSRLAGGGSYNEQFF	TGTGCCAGCAGCCGACTAGCGGGGGGTGGTTCCTACAATGAGCAGTTCTTC
TRBJ2-7	TRBV6-6	few	NA	CASRIDIFSYEQYF	TGTGCCAGCAGGATAGACATATTCTCCTACGAGCAGTACTTC
TRBJ1-3	TRBV6-1	NA	TRBD1	CASSEDREVWIGNTIYF	TGTGCCAGCAGTGAGGACAGGGAGGTTTGGATTGGAAACACCATATATTTT
TRBJ1-3	TRBV29-1	NA	NA	CSARLSGENTIYF	TGCAGCGCCCGACTGTCGGGGGAAAACACCATATATTTT
TRBJ1-2	TRBV9	NA	NA	CASSVVSGYGYTF	TGTGCCAGCAGCGTAGTCTCGGGCTATGGCTACACCTTC
TRBJ2-3	TRBV10-1	NA	NA	CASGLGGADTQYF	TGCGCCAGCGGACTCGGGGGTGCGGATACGCAGTATTTT
TRBJ1-1	TRBV6-5	NA	NA	CASSYGSTPGSEAFF	TGTGCCAGCAGTTACGGTAGCACCCCGGGATCTGAAGCTTTCTTT
TRBJ1-5	TRBV7-2	NA	NA	CASSLKSGNQPQHF	TGTGCCAGCAGTCTCAAGAGCGGCAATCAGCCCCAGCATTTT
TRBJ2-6	TRBV7-2	NA	TRBD1	CASSLSSGQGSGANVLTF	TGTGCCAGCAGCCTTAGCTCGGGACAGGGGTCCGGGGCCAACGTCCTGACTTTC
TRBJ2-1	TRBV23-1	NA	NA	CASSLNAQANEQFF	TGCGCCAGCAGTCTCAACGCACAGGCCAATGAGCAGTTCTTC
TRBJ2-3	TRBV18	NA	NA	CASSPPPQGRDTQYF	TGTGCCAGCTCACCACCCCCCCAGGGGCGAGATACGCAGTATTTT
TRBJ1-5	TRBV6-6	NA	TRBD1	CASSLSLGQGHSNQPQHF	TGTGCCAGCAGTCTTTCCCTGGGACAGGGCCATAGCAATCAGCCCCAGCATTTT
TRBJ1-5	TRBV6-5	NA	NA	CASSRGAEGNQPQHF	TGTGCCAGCAGCCGGGGGGCAGAAGGCAATCAGCCCCAGCATTTT
TRBJ1-1	TRBV19	NA	NA	CASRPGLRGLAFF	TGTGCCAGCCGCCCCGGGTTAAGGGGTCTAGCTTTCTTT
TRBJ1-1	TRBV6-5	once	NA	CASRPSAENTEAFF	TGTGCCAGCAGACCATCAGCGGAGAACACTGAAGCTTTCTTT
TRBJ1-4	TRBV2	NA	TRBD1	CASTLGGDVKKLFF	TGTGCCAGCACCCTAGGGGGCGATGTTAAAAAACTGTTTTTT
TRBJ2-7	TRBV5-1	NA	TRBD2	CASSPGTSGVGEQYF	TGCGCCAGCAGCCCAGGGACTAGCGGGGTTGGCGAGCAGTACTTC
TRBJ2-3	TRBV6-5	NA	TRBD2	CASRRGADTQYF	TGTGCCAGCAGGCGGGGGGCAGATACGCAGTATTTT
TRBJ2-7	TRBV6-5	NA	NA	CASGRQQGEDEQYF	TGTGCCAGCGGTCGCCAGCAGGGTGAGGACGAGCAGTACTTC
TRBJ2-7	TRBV6-5	once	NA	CASSLFGDRSGEQYF	TGTGCCAGCAGTTTATTCGGAGACAGGTCCGGCGAGCAGTACTTC
TRBJ2-7	TRBV19	NA	TRBD2	CASSPQGGGMTYEQYF	TGTGCCAGTAGCCCCCAGGGCGGGGGGATGACCTACGAGCAGTACTTC
TRBJ1-1	TRBV3-1/TRBV3-2	few	NA	CASSRVSRAGEAFF	TGTGCCAGCAGCCGGGTCTCACGAGCAGGAGAAGCTTTCTTT
TRBJ1-6	TRBV18	NA	TRBD1	CASSWGTGNNSPLHF	TGTGCCAGCTCATGGGGGACAGGGAATAATTCACCCCTCCACTTT
TRBJ2-3	TRBV2	NA	TRBD2	CASSTGTSGGTGTQYF	TGTGCCAGCAGTACCGGGACTAGCGGGGGCACAGGAACGCAGTATTTT
TRBJ1-2	TRBV7-2	NA	NA	CASSPTITFYGYTF	TGTGCCAGCAGCCCCACAATCACATTCTATGGCTACACCTTC
TRBJ1-3	TRBV4-1	NA	TRBD1	CASSQGTGRSGNTIYF	TGCGCCAGCAGCCAAGGGACAGGTCGCTCAGGAAACACCATATATTTT
TRBJ1-3	TRBV6-5	NA	NA	CASRRLAGSGNTIYF	TGTGCCAGCAGACGTCTTGCGGGTTCTGGAAACACCATATATTTT
TRBJ2-1	TRBV19	NA	NA	CASSIRGPNSYNEQFF	TGTGCCAGTAGTATCAGGGGCCCCAACTCCTACAATGAGCAGTTCTTC
TRBJ2-5	TRBV5-1	NA	TRBD1	CASSKAGGRGETQYF	TGCGCCAGCAGCAAGGCAGGGGGCAGAGGAGAGACCCAGTACTTC
TRBJ2-2	TRBV9	few	TRBD1	CASSARQGAGGELFF	TGTGCCAGCAGCGCCAGACAGGGGGCCGGCGGGGAGCTGTTTTTT
TRBJ2-3	TRBV19	NA	TRBD1	CASTTDRGSTQYF	TGTGCCAGTACCACGGACAGGGGGAGTACGCAGTATTTT
TRBJ1-6	TRBV27	NA	NA	CASSSRTPYNSPLHF	TGTGCCAGCAGTTCCCGGACACCGTATAATTCACCCCTCCACTTT
TRBJ2-2	TRBV30	NA	NA	CAWSVGRTTGELFF	TGTGCCTGGAGTGTGGGGCGCACCACTGGGGAGCTGTTTTTT
TRBJ1-2	TRBV28	NA	NA	CVSAGGRYSGYTF	TGTGTCTCCGCGGGTGGTCGCTATAGTGGCTACACCTTC
TRBJ1-1	TRBV5-1	NA	TRBD1	CASSLEGAKTEAFF	TGCGCCAGCAGCTTGGAGGGGGCCAAGACTGAAGCTTTCTTT
TRBJ1-3	TRBV6-5	NA	NA	CASSYSRIDGNTIYF	TGTGCCAGCAGTTACTCGCGAATTGATGGAAACACCATATATTTT
TRBJ2-7	TRBV5-4	NA	TRBD1	CASSFPGQGYYEQYF	TGTGCCAGCAGCTTCCCGGGACAGGGTTACTACGAGCAGTACTTC
TRBJ2-2	TRBV19	NA	TRBD1	CASSTWDRRNTGELFF	TGTGCCAGTAGTACCTGGGACAGGAGGAACACCGGGGAGCTGTTTTTT
TRBJ1-2	TRBV19	NA	NA	CASSIGPGLFIYGYTF	TGTGCCAGTAGTATCGGACCGGGACTGTTTATCTATGGCTACACCTTC
TRBJ2-7	TRBV23-1	NA	NA	CASSQWGQESSYEQYF	TGCGCCAGCAGTCAATGGGGCCAGGAAAGCTCCTACGAGCAGTACTTC
TRBJ1-1	TRBV27	NA	NA	CASKSPLRTEAFF	TGTGCCAGCAAGTCTCCTCTGCGCACTGAAGCTTTCTTT
TRBJ1-1	TRBV7-8	NA	TRBD1	CASSLSSDRFNTEAFF	TGTGCCAGCAGCTTATCTTCGGACAGGTTCAACACTGAAGCTTTCTTT
TRBJ1-1	TRBV5-1	NA	NA	CASSLNGRELRNTEAFF	TGCGCCAGCAGCTTGAACGGCAGGGAATTAAGAAACACTGAAGCTTTCTTT
TRBJ2-1	TRBV5-1	NA	TRBD1	CASSPGQGTYNEQFF	TGCGCCAGCAGCCCCGGACAGGGGACCTACAATGAGCAGTTCTTC
TRBJ1-2	TRBV5-1	NA	NA	CASSSGDGNYGYTF	TGCGCCAGCAGCTCAGGGGACGGAAACTATGGCTACACCTTC
TRBJ2-3	TRBV11-2	NA	NA	CASSDRRGAADTQYF	TGTGCCAGCAGCGACCGACGAGGTGCCGCAGATACGCAGTATTTT
TRBJ2-2	TRBV5-1	NA	NA	CASGPRETNTGELFF	TGCGCCAGCGGGCCCCGGGAAACGAACACCGGGGAGCTGTTTTTT
TRBJ2-1	TRBV6-1	NA	TRBD2	CASSDYLAGVDNEQFF	TGTGCCAGCAGTGATTATCTAGCGGGGGTGGATAATGAGCAGTTCTTC
TRBJ2-7	TRBV28	NA	NA	CASRLQGEQYF	TGTGCCAGCAGATTACAGGGCGAGCAGTACTTC
TRBJ2-3	TRBV14	NA	TRBD2	CASSPLRGDADTQYF	TGTGCCAGCAGCCCCTTACGGGGGGATGCAGATACGCAGTATTTT
TRBJ1-1	TRBV10-1	NA	NA	CASSESRGVGTEAFF	TGCGCCAGCAGTGAGTCCAGGGGCGTAGGGACTGAAGCTTTCTTT
TRBJ1-4	TRBV11-2	once	TRBD1	CASSLGTGFGEKLFF	TGTGCCAGCAGCTTAGGGACAGGGTTCGGTGAAAAACTGTTTTTT
TRBJ1-2	TRBV7-2	NA	NA	CASSPRPGTRLDGYTF	TGTGCCAGCAGCCCCCGTCCCGGGACAAGATTGGACGGCTACACCTTC
TRBJ1-2	TRBV5-1	NA	NA	CASSLATGPNYGYTF	TGCGCCAGCAGCTTGGCCACAGGACCAAACTATGGCTACACCTTC
TRBJ1-2	TRBV12-5	NA	NA	CASGLSGHGYGYTF	TGTGCTAGTGGTTTGAGTGGACACGGCTATGGCTACACCTTC
TRBJ1-1	TRBV19	few	NA	CASSISVRGGTEAFF	TGTGCCAGTAGTATAAGCGTAAGGGGTGGCACTGAAGCTTTCTTT